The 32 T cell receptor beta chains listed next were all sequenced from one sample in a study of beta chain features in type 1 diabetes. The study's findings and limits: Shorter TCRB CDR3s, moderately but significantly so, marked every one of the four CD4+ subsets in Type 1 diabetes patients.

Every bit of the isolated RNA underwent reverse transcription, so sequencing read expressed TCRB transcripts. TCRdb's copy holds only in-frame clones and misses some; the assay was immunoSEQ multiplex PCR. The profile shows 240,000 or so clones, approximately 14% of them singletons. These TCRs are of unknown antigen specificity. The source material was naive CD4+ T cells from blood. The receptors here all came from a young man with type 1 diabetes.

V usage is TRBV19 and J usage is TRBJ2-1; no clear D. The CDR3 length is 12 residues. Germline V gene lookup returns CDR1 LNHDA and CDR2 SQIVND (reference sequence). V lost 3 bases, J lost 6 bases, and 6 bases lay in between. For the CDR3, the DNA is TGTGCCAGTAGTATCACAGTCAATGAGCAGTTCTTC. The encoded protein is CASSITVNEQFF.

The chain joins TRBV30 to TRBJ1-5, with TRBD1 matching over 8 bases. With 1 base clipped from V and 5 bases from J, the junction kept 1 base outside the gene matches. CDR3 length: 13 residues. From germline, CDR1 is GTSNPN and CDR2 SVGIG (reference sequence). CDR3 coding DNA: TGTGCCTGGAGTGGGACAGGGCATCAGCCCCAGCATTTT. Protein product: CAWSGTGHQPQHF.

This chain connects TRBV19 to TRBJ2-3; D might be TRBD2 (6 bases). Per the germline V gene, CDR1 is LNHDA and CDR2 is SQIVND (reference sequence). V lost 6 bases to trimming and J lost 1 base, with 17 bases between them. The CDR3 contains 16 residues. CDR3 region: CASSLWRAQGTDTQYF. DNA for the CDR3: TGTGCCAGTAGCCTTTGGAGGGCCCAAGGCACAGATACGCAGTATTTT.

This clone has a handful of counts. CDR3 DNA sequence: TGTGCCAGCAGTGAGACGGAGAGATCCTACGAGCAGTACTTC. This sequence encodes CASSETERSYEQYF. The rearrangement joins TRBV2 to TRBJ2-7; D unresolved. The CDR3 extends over 14 amino acids. Trimming pared 3 bases from V and 1 base from J, leaving 10 bases between. Germline V lookup: CDR1 SNHLY, CDR2 FYNNEI.

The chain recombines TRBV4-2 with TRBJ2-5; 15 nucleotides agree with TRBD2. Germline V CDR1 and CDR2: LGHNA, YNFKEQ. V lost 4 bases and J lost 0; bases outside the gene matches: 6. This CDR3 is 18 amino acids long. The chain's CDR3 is CASSLGTSGRWNQETQYF. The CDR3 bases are TGTGCCAGCAGCCTAGGGACTAGCGGGAGGTGGAACCAAGAGACCCAGTACTTC.

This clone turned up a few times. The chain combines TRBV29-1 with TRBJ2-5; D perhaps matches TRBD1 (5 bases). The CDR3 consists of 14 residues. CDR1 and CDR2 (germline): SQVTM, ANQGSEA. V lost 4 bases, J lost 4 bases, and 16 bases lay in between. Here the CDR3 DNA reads TGCAGCGTTGGATACAGCAGGGTCGGAGAGACCCAGTACTTC. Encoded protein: CSVGYSRVGETQYF.

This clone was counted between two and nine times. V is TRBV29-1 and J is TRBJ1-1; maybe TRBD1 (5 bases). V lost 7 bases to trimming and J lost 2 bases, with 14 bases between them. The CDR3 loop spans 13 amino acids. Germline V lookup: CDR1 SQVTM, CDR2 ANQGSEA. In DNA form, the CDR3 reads TGCAGCGCCTACCGGGGGATAAACACTGAAGCTTTCTTT. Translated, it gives CSAYRGINTEAFF.

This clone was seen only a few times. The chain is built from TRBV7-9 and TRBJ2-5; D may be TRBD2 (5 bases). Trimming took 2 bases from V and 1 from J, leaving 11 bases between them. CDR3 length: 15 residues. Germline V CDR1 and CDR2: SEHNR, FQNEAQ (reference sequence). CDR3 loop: CASSLRAGPQETQYF. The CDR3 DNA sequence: TGTGCCAGCAGCTTAAGGGCGGGCCCCCAAGAGACCCAGTACTTC.

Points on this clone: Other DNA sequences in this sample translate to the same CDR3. In nucleotides, the CDR3 is TGCAGCGTTGCAAGGGGGACTGAAGCTTTCTTT. It codes for CSVARGTEAFF. This sequence joins TRBV29-1 and TRBJ1-1; D is possibly TRBD1 (6 bases). V was clipped by 4 bases and J by 5 bases, with 8 bases between them. CDR3 size: 11 residues. Per the germline V gene, CDR1 is SQVTM and CDR2 is ANQGSEA. Looking up the rest from reference TRBV29-1 and TRBJ1-1 gives the full variable domain: SAVISQKPSRDICQRGTSLTIQCQVDSQVTMMFWYRQQPGQSLTLIATANQGSEATYESGFVIDKFPISRPNLTFSTLTVSNMSPEDSSIYLCSVARGTEAFFGQGTRLTVV.

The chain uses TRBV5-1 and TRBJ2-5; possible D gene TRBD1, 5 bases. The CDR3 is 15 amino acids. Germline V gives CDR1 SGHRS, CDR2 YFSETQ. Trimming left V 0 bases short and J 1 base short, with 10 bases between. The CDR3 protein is CASSLVAGLQETQYF. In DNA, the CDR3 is TGCGCCAGCAGCTTGGTAGCAGGGCTCCAAGAGACCCAGTACTTC.

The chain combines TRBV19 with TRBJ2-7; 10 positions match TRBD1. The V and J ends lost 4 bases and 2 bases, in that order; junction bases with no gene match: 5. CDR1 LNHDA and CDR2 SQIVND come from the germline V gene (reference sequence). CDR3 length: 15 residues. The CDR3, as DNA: TGTGCCAGTAGTACCGAGGGACAGGGGCCCTACGAGCAGTACTTC. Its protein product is CASSTEGQGPYEQYF.

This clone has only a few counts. In nucleotides, the CDR3 is TGTGCCAGCAGCTTATCCCCCTCGGATGAGCAGTTCTTC. Amino acids: CASSLSPSDEQFF. The V and J genes are TRBV7-9 and TRBJ2-1; D gene ambiguous. The CDR3 is made up of 13 amino acids. The V end was cut by 2 bases, the J end by 8 bases, with 10 bases between. Germline V gene data show CDR1 as SEHNR and CDR2 as FQNEAQ (reference sequence).

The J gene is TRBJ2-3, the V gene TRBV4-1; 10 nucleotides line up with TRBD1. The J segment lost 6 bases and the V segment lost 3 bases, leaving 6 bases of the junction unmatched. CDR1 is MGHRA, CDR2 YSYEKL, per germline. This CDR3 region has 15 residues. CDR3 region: CASSQTGTGVDTQYF. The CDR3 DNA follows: TGCGCCAGCAGCCAGACCGGGACAGGGGTCGATACGCAGTATTTT.

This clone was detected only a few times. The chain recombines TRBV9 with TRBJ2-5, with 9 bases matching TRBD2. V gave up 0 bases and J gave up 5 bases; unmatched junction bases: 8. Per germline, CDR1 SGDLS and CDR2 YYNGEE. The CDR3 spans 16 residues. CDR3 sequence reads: CASSVDSSGAGETQYF. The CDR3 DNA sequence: TGTGCCAGCAGCGTAGACTCTAGCGGGGCGGGGGAGACCCAGTACTTC.

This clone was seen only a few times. Here the CDR3 reads CASGRDRGGIDEQFF. Written as DNA, the CDR3 is TGCGCCAGCGGCCGGGACAGGGGAGGTATAGATGAGCAGTTCTTC. This rearrangement joins TRBV5-1 to TRBJ2-1; 10 bases align to TRBD1. J was trimmed by 8 bases and V by 7 bases; bases with no gene match: 12. The CDR3 totals 15 residues. Germline CDR1 is SGHRS and CDR2 is YFSETQ.

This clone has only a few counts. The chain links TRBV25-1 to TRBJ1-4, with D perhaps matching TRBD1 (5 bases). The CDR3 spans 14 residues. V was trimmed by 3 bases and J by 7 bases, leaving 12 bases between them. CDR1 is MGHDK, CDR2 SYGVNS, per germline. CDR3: CASSDPGKGEKLFF. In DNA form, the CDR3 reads TGTGCCAGCAGTGACCCAGGGAAGGGTGAAAAACTGTTTTTT.

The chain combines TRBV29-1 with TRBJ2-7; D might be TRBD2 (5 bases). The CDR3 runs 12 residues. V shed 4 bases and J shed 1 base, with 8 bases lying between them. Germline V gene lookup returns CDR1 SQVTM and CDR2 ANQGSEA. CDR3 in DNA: TGCAGCGTTGGACGGGATTCCTACGAGCAGTACTTC. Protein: CSVGRDSYEQYF.

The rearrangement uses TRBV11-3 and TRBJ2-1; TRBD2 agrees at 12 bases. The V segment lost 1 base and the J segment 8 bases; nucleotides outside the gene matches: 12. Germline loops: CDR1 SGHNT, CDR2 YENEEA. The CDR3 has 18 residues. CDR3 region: CASSLVGLAGPTWDEQFF. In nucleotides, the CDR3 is TGTGCCAGCAGCTTAGTTGGACTAGCGGGGCCTACGTGGGATGAGCAGTTCTTC.

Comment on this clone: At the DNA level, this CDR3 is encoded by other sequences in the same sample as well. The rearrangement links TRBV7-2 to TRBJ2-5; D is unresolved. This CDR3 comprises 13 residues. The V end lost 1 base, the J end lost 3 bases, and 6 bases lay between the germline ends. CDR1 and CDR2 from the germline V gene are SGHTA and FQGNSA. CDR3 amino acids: CASSLVREETQYF. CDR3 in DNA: TGTGCCAGCAGCTTAGTCCGGGAAGAGACCCAGTACTTC.

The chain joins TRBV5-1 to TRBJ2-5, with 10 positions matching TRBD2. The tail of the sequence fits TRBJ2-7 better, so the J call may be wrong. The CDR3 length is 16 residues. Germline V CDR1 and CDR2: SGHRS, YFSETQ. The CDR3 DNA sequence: TGCGCCAGCAGCTTGGCAGCGGGAGGGCCGGGATACGAGCAGTACTTC. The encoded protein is CASSLAAGGPGYEQYF.

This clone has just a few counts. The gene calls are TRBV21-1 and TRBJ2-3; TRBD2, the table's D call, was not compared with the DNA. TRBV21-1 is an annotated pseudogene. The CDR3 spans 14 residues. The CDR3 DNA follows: TGTGCCAGCAGCGCGGGACGGAGCACAGATACGCAGTATTTT. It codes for CASSAGRSTDTQYF.

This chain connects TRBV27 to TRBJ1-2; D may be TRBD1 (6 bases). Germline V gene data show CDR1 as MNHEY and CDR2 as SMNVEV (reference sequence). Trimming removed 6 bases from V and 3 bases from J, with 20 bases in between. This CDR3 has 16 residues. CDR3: CASRPPGDTNYYGYTF. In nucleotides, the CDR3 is TGTGCCAGCAGGCCCCCAGGGGACACCAATTACTATGGCTACACCTTC.

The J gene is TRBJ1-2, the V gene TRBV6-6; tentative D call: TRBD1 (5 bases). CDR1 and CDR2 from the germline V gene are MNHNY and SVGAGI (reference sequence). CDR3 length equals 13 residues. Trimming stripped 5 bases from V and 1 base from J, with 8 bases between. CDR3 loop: CASSGGGNYGYTF. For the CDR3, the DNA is TGTGCCAGCAGTGGCGGGGGTAACTATGGCTACACCTTC.

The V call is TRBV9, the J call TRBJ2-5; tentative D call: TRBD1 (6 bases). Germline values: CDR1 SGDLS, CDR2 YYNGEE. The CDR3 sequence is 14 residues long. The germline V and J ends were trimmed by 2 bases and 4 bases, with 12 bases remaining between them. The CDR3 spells CASSVLPRGETQYF. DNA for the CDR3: TGTGCCAGCAGCGTTCTACCCAGGGGAGAGACCCAGTACTTC.

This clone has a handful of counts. CDR3 nucleotides: TGTGCCAGCAGCTCACAGGGTTACGAGCAGTACTTC. It yields the protein CASSSQGYEQYF. J is TRBJ2-7 and V is TRBV7-2, with TRBD1 as a possible D gene (6 bases). The CDR3 is 12 residues long. From germline, CDR1 is SGHTA and CDR2 FQGNSA. The germline V and J ends were trimmed by 4 bases and 4 bases, with 8 bases remaining between them.

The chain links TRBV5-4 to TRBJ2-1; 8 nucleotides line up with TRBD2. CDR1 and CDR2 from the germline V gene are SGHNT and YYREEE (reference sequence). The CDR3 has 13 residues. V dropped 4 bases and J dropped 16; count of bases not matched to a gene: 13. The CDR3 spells CASSPQDGLAPFF. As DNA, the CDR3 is TGTGCCAGCAGCCCCCAGGACGGACTAGCCCCTTTCTTC.

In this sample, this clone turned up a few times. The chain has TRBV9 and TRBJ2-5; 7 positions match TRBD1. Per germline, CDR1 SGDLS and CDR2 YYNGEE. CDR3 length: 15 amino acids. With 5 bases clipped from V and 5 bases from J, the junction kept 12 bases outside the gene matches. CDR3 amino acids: CASSLSGGRGETQYF. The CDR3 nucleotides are TGTGCCAGCAGTCTCAGTGGGGGCAGGGGGGAGACCCAGTACTTC.

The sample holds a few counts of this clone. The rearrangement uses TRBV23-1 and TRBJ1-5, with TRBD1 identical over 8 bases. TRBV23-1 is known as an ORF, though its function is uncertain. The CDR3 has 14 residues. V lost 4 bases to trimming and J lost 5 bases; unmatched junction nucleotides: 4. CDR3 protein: CASSPRDRYQPQHF. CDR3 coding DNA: TGCGCCAGCAGTCCCCGGGACAGGTATCAGCCCCAGCATTTT.

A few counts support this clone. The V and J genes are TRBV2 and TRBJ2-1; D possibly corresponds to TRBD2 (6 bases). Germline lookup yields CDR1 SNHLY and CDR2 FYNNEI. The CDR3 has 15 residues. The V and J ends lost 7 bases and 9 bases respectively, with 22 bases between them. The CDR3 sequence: CASIMPGLRGGEQFF. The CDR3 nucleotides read TGTGCCAGCATTATGCCGGGACTCAGAGGTGGTGAGCAGTTCTTC.

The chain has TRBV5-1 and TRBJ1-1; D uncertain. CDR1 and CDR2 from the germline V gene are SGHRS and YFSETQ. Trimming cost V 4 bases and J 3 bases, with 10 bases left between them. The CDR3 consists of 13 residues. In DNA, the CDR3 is TGCGCCAGCAGCGCCGACGGGGACACTGAAGCTTTCTTT. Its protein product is CASSADGDTEAFF. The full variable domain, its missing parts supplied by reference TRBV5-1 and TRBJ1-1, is KAGVTQTPRYLIKTRGQQVTLSCSPISGHRSVSWYQQTPGQGLQFLFEYFSETQRNKGNFPGRFSGRQFSNSRSEMNVSTLELGDSALYLCASSADGDTEAFFGQGTRLTVV.

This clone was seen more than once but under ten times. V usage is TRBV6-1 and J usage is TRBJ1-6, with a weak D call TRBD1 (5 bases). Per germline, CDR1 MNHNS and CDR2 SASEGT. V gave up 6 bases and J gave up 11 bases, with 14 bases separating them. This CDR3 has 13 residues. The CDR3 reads CASRLDIPAPLHF. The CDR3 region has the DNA TGTGCCAGCAGATTGGACATCCCAGCACCCCTCCACTTT.

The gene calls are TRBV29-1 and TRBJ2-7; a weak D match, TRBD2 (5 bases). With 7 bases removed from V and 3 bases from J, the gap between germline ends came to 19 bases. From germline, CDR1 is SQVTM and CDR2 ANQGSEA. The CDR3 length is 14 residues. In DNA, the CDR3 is TGCAGCGGGGTGGCGTGGGAGCCTTTCTACGAGCAGTACTTC. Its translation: CSGVAWEPFYEQYF.